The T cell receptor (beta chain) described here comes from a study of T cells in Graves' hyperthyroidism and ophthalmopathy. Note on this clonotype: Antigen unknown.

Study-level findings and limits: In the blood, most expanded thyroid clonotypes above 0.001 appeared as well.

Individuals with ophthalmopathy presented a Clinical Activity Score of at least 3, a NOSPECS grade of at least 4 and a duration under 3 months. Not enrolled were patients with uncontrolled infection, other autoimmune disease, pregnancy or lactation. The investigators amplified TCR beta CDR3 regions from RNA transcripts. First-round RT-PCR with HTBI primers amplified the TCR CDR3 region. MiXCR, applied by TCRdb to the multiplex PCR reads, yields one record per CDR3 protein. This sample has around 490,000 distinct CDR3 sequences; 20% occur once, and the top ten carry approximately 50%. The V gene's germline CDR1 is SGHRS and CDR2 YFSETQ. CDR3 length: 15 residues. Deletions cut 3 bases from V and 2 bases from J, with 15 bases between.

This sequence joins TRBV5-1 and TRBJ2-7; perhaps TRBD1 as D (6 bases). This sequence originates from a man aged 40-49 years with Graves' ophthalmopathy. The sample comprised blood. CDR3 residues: CASSSPTTGTYEQYF. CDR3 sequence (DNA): TGCGCCAGCAGCTCCCCCACGACAGGAACCTACGAGCAGTACTTC.